This entry is about one T cell receptor beta chain. This specimen comes from a study of shared clonotypes between healthy human individuals. Here immunoSEQ multiplex PCR was the method, and the copy in TCRdb shows in-frame clones only, minus some. The repertoire holds some 2,100,000 clones, with 90% to 97% as singletons. This CDR3 contains 15 residues. Germline CDR1 SGHAT, CDR2 FQNNGV. The germline V and J ends were trimmed by 6 bases and 4 bases, with 16 bases remaining between them. Sequenced material: naive CD4+ T cells sorted from blood. Subset: CD45RA+ positively selected. The sequence was obtained from a man younger than 35 in good health. The J gene is TRBJ2-1, the V gene TRBV11-2, with D unresolved. Written as DNA, the CDR3 is TGTGCCAGCAGATCCCTCTCGGGCTCTTACAATGAGCAGTTCTTC. Residues: CASRSLSGSYNEQFF.